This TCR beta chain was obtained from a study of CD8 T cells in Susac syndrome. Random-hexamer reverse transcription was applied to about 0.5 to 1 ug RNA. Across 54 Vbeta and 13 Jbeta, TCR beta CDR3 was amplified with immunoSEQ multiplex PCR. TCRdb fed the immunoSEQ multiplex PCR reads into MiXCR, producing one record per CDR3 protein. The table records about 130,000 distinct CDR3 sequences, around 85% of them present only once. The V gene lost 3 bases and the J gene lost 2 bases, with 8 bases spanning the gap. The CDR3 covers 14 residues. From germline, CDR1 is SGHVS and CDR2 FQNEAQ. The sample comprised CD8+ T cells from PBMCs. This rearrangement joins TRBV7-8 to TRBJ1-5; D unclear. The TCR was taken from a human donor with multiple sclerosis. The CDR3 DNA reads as TGTGCCAGCAGCTTTAGTGAAGGCAATCAGCCCCAGCATTTT. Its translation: CASSFSEGNQPQHF.